The 4 T cell receptor beta chains below come from one sample, sequenced in a study of CD8 T cells in ankylosing spondylitis. TCRdb ran MiXCR on the 5' RACE reads and lists one entry per CDR3 protein. Here the sample spans 350,000 to 450,000 distinct CDR3 sequences, 20% being singletons. The specimen sequenced was blood, either unsorted or a sorted T cell fraction (not recorded which). These receptors were taken from a male donor with ankylosing spondylitis or in good health (not recorded which).

V usage is TRBV27 and J usage is TRBJ2-5; 9 bases agree with TRBD2. This CDR3 has 14 amino acids. The V and J ends lost 5 bases and 4 bases, in that order; junction bases with no gene match: 5. Germline V gene data show CDR1 as MNHEY and CDR2 as SMNVEV (reference sequence). CDR3 amino acids: CASSRGREGETQYF. In nucleotides, the CDR3 is TGTGCCAGCAGTAGGGGGCGGGAGGGAGAGACCCAGTACTTC.

A few counts support this clonotype. The chain combines TRBV11-2 with TRBJ1-1, with D maybe TRBD1 (5 bases). V was shortened by 1 base and J by 8 bases, with 11 bases between the two germline ends. Looked up from germline, CDR1 is SGHAT and CDR2 is FQNNGV. This CDR3 spans 13 amino acids. CDR3 sequence reads: CASSLAGTPEAFF. The CDR3 DNA reads as TGTGCCAGCAGCTTAGCGGGGACGCCCGAAGCTTTCTTT.

This clonotype has only a few counts. The chain is built from TRBV10-2 and TRBJ2-7; possibly TRBD1 for D (5 bases). Between the trimmed V and J ends, which lost 8 bases and 2 bases, there was a span of 19 bases. The length of the CDR3 is 15 residues. Germline values: CDR1 WSHSY, CDR2 SAAADI. This CDR3 is CASAARQPQPYEQYF. For the CDR3, the DNA is TGCGCCAGCGCTGCCAGACAGCCCCAGCCCTACGAGCAGTACTTC.

The rearrangement uses TRBV28 and TRBJ2-2, with D perhaps TRBD1 (5 bases). This CDR3 is 15 amino acids long. The germline V gene encodes CDR1 MDHEN and CDR2 SYDVKM. Trimming removed 3 bases at V and 4 bases at J, with 12 bases between. The CDR3 DNA reads TGTGCCAGCAGTTTTAGGGTTAGGGGCACCGGGGAGCTGTTTTTT. Encoded protein: CASSFRVRGTGELFF.